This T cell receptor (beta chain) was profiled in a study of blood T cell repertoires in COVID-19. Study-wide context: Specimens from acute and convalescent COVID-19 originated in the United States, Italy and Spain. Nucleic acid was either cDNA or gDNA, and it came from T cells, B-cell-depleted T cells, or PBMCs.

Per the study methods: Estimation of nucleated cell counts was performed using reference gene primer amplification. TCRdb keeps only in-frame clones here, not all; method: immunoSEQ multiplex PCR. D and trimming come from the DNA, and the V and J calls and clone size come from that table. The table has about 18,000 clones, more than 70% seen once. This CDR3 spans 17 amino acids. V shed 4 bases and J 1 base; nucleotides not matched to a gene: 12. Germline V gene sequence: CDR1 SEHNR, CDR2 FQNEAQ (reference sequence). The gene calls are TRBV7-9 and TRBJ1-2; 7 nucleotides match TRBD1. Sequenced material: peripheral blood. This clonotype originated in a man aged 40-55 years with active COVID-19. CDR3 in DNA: TGTGCCAGCAGCTCATTGTACCGGGACAGAAATAACTATGGCTACACCTTC. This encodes CASSSLYRDRNNYGYTF.